Each of the 28 T cell receptor beta chains below was sequenced from the same sample in a study of neoadjuvant anti-PD-1 for oral cavity cancer. Time point specified: after neoadjuvant nivolumab, at surgical resection. This table comes from immunoSEQ multiplex PCR, and its TCRdb copy is limited to in-frame clones, with some not included. The profile shows around 37,000 clones, roughly two fifths of them singletons. Sequences were derived from tumor tissue, sampled after nivolumab (anti-PD-1) treatment. The receptors here all came from a person between 35 and 79 years old with oral cavity squamous cell carcinoma.

The table lists this clone with a few counts. The V gene is TRBV9, the J gene TRBJ1-2, with 7 bases matching TRBD1. The CDR3 is made up of 14 amino acids. CDR1 and CDR2 (germline): SGDLS, YYNGEE. The trim removed 4 bases at V and 6 bases at J, leaving 9 bases unmatched. The CDR3 DNA reads as TGTGCCAGCAGCCTCCCGGGACAGTGGAATGGCTACACCTTC. It translates to CASSLPGQWNGYTF.

CDR3 DNA sequence: TGTGCCAGCAGCTTAGTTTCTAGCACAGATACGCAGTATTTT. The encoded protein is CASSLVSSTDTQYF. This sequence joins TRBV7-3 and TRBJ2-3; D gene unclear. Germline values: CDR1 SGHTA, CDR2 FQGTGA. The CDR3 sequence is 14 residues long. Trimming pared 2 bases from V and 0 bases from J, leaving 6 bases between.

The CDR3 protein is CASSLQASTDTSTDTQYF. CDR3 nucleotide sequence: TGCGCCAGCAGCCTTCAGGCCTCGACAGATACTAGCACAGATACGCAGTATTTT. The genes are TRBV4-1 and TRBJ2-3, with D possibly TRBD1 on 5 matching bases. V was trimmed by 4 bases and J by 0 bases, leaving 20 bases between them. The length of the CDR3 is 18 residues. Germline V lookup: CDR1 MGHRA, CDR2 YSYEKL.

This clone was picked up a small number of times. This chain connects TRBV7-6 to TRBJ2-5; D unresolved. Between the trimmed V and J ends, which lost 4 bases and 2 bases, there was a span of 20 bases. The length of the CDR3 is 17 residues. The germline V gene encodes CDR1 SGHVS and CDR2 FNYEAQ. CDR3 nucleotide sequence: TGTGCCAGCAGCTCTAGGACCGTCGGCGCGAGACAAGAGACCCAGTACTTC. It encodes CASSSRTVGARQETQYF. Complete variable domain (other parts from reference TRBV7-6 and TRBJ2-5): GAGVSQSPRYKVTKRGQDVALRCDPISGHVSLYWYRQALGQGPEFLTYFNYEAQQDKSGLPNDRFSAERPEGSISTLTIQRTEQRDSAMYRCASSSRTVGARQETQYFGPGTRLLVL.

As concerns this clone: The junction departs from the called germline gene at one end, perhaps through a read error. The rearrangement links TRBV7-7 to TRBJ2-5; D is perhaps TRBD1 (6 bases). The germline V gene encodes CDR1 SSHAT and CDR2 FNYEAQ (reference sequence). This CDR3 comprises 13 residues. CDR3 DNA: TGTGCTAGCAGCGTACAGGGCGGAGAGACCCAGTACTTC. Its protein is CASSVQGGETQYF.

The chain employs TRBV5-1 and TRBJ1-2, with D unclear. This CDR3 spans 13 amino acids. Trimming stripped 0 bases from V and 6 bases from J, with 9 bases between. Germline CDR1 and CDR2: SGHRS and YFSETQ. This chain's CDR3 is CASSLGGRDGYTF. CDR3 nucleotides: TGCGCCAGCAGCTTGGGAGGGAGGGATGGCTACACCTTC.

This clone was seen repeatedly, ten times or more. CDR3 nucleotides: TGTGCCAGCAGCTTGGGCCTCGGCTACACCTTC. This encodes CASSLGLGYTF. The chain joins TRBV5-4 to TRBJ1-2; D is unresolved. The CDR3 is 11 amino acids. V lost 0 bases and J 8 bases, leaving 5 bases between the germline ends. Per germline, CDR1 SGHNT and CDR2 YYREEE (reference sequence). Complete variable domain (other parts from reference TRBV5-4 and TRBJ1-2): ETGVTQSPTHLIKTRGQQVTLRCSSQSGHNTVSWYQQALGQGPQFIFQYYREEENGRGNFPPRFSGLQFPNYSSELNVNALELDDSALYLCASSLGLGYTFGSGTRLTVV.

The chain employs TRBV2 and TRBJ1-1; D unresolved. Trimming took 7 bases from V and 1 from J, leaving 10 bases between them. This CDR3 is built from 13 residues. Germline V lookup: CDR1 SNHLY, CDR2 FYNNEI. DNA for the CDR3: TGTGCCAGCAATTATATTGCGAACACTGAAGCTTTCTTT. It codes for CASNYIANTEAFF.

This clone showed up just a few times. This sequence joins TRBV25-1 and TRBJ2-1; TRBD2 is a possible D gene (6 bases). This CDR3 comprises 16 residues. V dropped 6 bases and J dropped 0 bases, with 15 bases sitting between them. Germline V gene sequence: CDR1 MGHDK, CDR2 SYGVNS. CDR3 sequence reads: CASRPDGGSSYNEQFF. The CDR3 nucleotides read TGTGCCAGCAGACCCGACGGGGGTAGCTCCTACAATGAGCAGTTCTTC.

The table lists this clone with a few counts. CDR3 sequence (DNA): TGTGCCAGCAGTTTGCAGGTCTATGGCTACACCTTC. Its translation is CASSLQVYGYTF. The chain uses TRBV28 and TRBJ1-2; D unresolved. Germline CDR1 and CDR2: MDHEN and SYDVKM. With 3 bases removed from V and 4 bases from J, the gap between germline ends came to 6 bases. The CDR3 loop spans 12 amino acids.

The J gene is TRBJ1-4, the V gene TRBV9; D might be TRBD1 (5 bases). V dropped 3 bases and J dropped 0 bases, with 9 bases sitting between them. CDR1 SGDLS and CDR2 YYNGEE come from the germline V gene. CDR3 length equals 15 residues. CDR3 in amino acids: CASSEGHTTNEKLFF. The CDR3 DNA is TGTGCCAGCAGCGAAGGACACACAACTAATGAAAAACTGTTTTTT.

The chain links TRBV5-1 to TRBJ1-1; no clear D gene. V was clipped by 6 bases and J by 4 bases, with 16 bases between them. CDR1 SGHRS and CDR2 YFSETQ come from the germline V gene. This CDR3 has 14 amino acids. The CDR3 DNA sequence: TGCGCCAGCACCCAGGTCGGGTTGGGCACTGAAGCTTTCTTT. Translation gives CASTQVGLGTEAFF.

This clone was picked up one time. The chain couples TRBV7-9 to TRBJ2-5, with no clear D. The V end was cut by 3 bases, the J end by 6 bases, with 11 bases between. Germline CDR1 and CDR2: SEHNR and FQNEAQ (reference sequence). There are 13 residues in the CDR3. CDR3 protein: CASSFYEEQTQYF. The CDR3 nucleotides read TGTGCCAGCAGCTTTTATGAGGAACAGACCCAGTACTTC. The variable domain in full, with the rest retrieved from reference TRBV7-9 and TRBJ2-5, is DTGVSQNPRHKITKRGQNVTFRCDPISEHNRLYWYRQTLGQGPEFLTYFQNEAQLEKSRLLSDRFSAERPKGSFSTLEIQRTEQGDSAMYLCASSFYEEQTQYFGPGTRLLVL.

V gene TRBV7-3 combines with J gene TRBJ2-1; TRBD1 is a possible D gene (5 bases). The CDR3 runs 14 residues. Germline values: CDR1 SGHTA, CDR2 FQGTGA. Trimming pared 2 bases from V and 6 bases from J, leaving 11 bases between. CDR3 in DNA: TGTGCCAGCAGCTTAGGAACAGGAATCAATGAGCAGTTCTTC. Residues: CASSLGTGINEQFF.

This clone has only a few counts. The chain joins TRBV19 to TRBJ1-5; 7 bases fit TRBD1. CDR3 length: 13 residues. From germline, CDR1 is LNHDA and CDR2 SQIVND (reference sequence). V lost 11 bases, J lost 8 bases, and 12 bases stayed unmatched. The CDR3: CAGGQQEGKPQHF. The DNA of the CDR3 is TGTGCCGGGGGACAGCAGGAAGGGAAGCCCCAGCATTTT.

This clone was seen a handful of times. V usage is TRBV19 and J usage is TRBJ1-2; 8 bases agree with TRBD1. This CDR3 has 14 residues. Germline V gene lookup returns CDR1 LNHDA and CDR2 SQIVND (reference sequence). V shed 5 bases, J shed 7 bases, and the junction held 9 bases outside the gene matches. CDR3 amino acids: CASSRQGFFSGYTF. In DNA, the CDR3 is TGTGCCAGTAGTCGACAGGGGTTTTTCTCTGGCTACACCTTC.

This clone was found a few times. The chain combines TRBV4-1 with TRBJ2-5; D is unresolved. The germline V gene has CDR1 MGHRA and CDR2 YSYEKL. The CDR3 runs to 13 residues. Trimming pared 3 bases from V and 1 base from J, leaving 6 bases between. The CDR3 region is CASSQAAQETQYF. CDR3 in DNA: TGCGCCAGCAGCCAGGCAGCCCAAGAGACCCAGTACTTC.

V usage is TRBV14 and J usage is TRBJ1-6; D is uncertain. From germline, CDR1 is SGHDN and CDR2 FVKESK. The CDR3 length is 16 residues. The ends were cut back, 5 bases at V and 1 base at J, with 12 bases in the middle. DNA of the CDR3: TGTGCCAGCAGCAGCCAGGACCTATCCTATAATTCACCCCTCCACTTT. Translated: CASSSQDLSYNSPLHF.

This clone came up a few times. The chain is built from TRBV7-3 and TRBJ1-1; D remains ambiguous. V was clipped by 2 bases and J by 5 bases, with 18 bases between them. The CDR3 has 16 residues. CDR1 and CDR2 (germline): SGHTA, FQGTGA. The CDR3 sequence: CASSLSSPETGTEAFF. The CDR3 nucleotides read TGTGCCAGCAGCTTATCCAGCCCCGAAACGGGGACTGAAGCTTTCTTT.

Written as DNA, the CDR3 is TGTGCCAGCAGCTTAAGCCCCGGGGCCGGCACCGGGGAGCTGTTTTTT. Protein: CASSLSPGAGTGELFF. The chain joins TRBV7-3 to TRBJ2-2; D is perhaps TRBD1 or TRBD2 (5 bases each). This CDR3 has 16 residues. Deletions cut 1 base from V and 4 bases from J, with 13 bases between. CDR1 is SGHTA and CDR2 is FQGTGA in the germline V gene.

The chain employs TRBV13 and TRBJ2-7; D possibly uses TRBD1 or TRBD2 (5 bases each). Germline assignment: CDR1 PRHDT and CDR2 FYEKMQ (reference sequence). This CDR3 contains 15 residues. V shed 6 bases and J shed 6 bases, with 21 bases lying between them. The CDR3 sequence: CASSSNRGSTLEQYF. The CDR3 region has the DNA TGTGCCAGCAGTTCCAACCGGGGCTCAACCCTCGAGCAGTACTTC. Filled out from reference TRBV13 and TRBJ2-7, the complete variable domain reads AAGVIQSPRHLIKEKRETATLKCYPIPRHDTVYWYQQGPGQDPQFLISFYEKMQSDKGSIPDRFSAQQFSDYHSELNMSSLELGDSALYFCASSSNRGSTLEQYFGPGTRLTVT.

This clone was found many times. The chain joins TRBV15 to TRBJ2-2; D possibly corresponds to TRBD2 (5 bases). Germline CDR1 LNHNV, CDR2 YYDKDF (reference sequence). The CDR3 totals 17 residues. Deletions cut 5 bases from V and 0 bases from J, with 16 bases between. As DNA, the CDR3 is TGTGCCACCAGCCCGAGTATCCGGGGATCGAACACCGGGGAGCTGTTTTTT. Translation: CATSPSIRGSNTGELFF.

This chain connects TRBV15 to TRBJ2-1; 10 bases are a match to TRBD2. Germline V gene data show CDR1 as LNHNV and CDR2 as YYDKDF (reference sequence). The V segment lost 2 bases and the J segment 4 bases; nucleotides outside the gene matches: 5. This CDR3 spans 16 amino acids. The CDR3 sequence: CATSRNLGLAYNEQFF. In DNA form, the CDR3 reads TGTGCCACCAGCAGAAATCTGGGACTAGCGTACAATGAGCAGTTCTTC.

Here the CDR3 reads CSVEGGQAWYGYTF. The CDR3 DNA reads as TGCAGCGTTGAAGGGGGACAGGCCTGGTATGGCTACACCTTC. This chain links TRBV29-1 with TRBJ1-2, with 8 bases matching TRBD1. Germline-derived CDR1 and CDR2 are SQVTM and ANQGSEA. This CDR3 has 14 residues. J gave up 5 bases and V 1 base, and 6 bases lay outside the gene matches.

The chain joins TRBV28 to TRBJ1-6; D is uncertain. The CDR3 extends over 15 amino acids. Trimming cost V 7 bases and J 3 bases, with 13 bases left between them. The germline V gene has CDR1 MDHEN and CDR2 SYDVKM. The CDR3 DNA follows: TGTGCCAGCATGGCGGGGAGGCTCTATAATTCACCCCTCCACTTT. Protein: CASMAGRLYNSPLHF.

This clone has only a few counts. The rearrangement joins TRBV7-6 to TRBJ2-2; the match to TRBD2 covers 7 bases. Germline lookup yields CDR1 SGHVS and CDR2 FNYEAQ. The junction had 9 bases not matched to a gene; V was cut back by 1 base and J by 7 bases. CDR3 size: 16 residues. CDR3 DNA sequence: TGTGCCAGCAGCTTAGAGGTCGCGGGAGCAAACGGGGAGCTGTTTTTT. Translating it yields CASSLEVAGANGELFF.

This chain connects TRBV6-5 to TRBJ1-2; 8 bases agree with TRBD1. Looked up from germline, CDR1 is MNHEY and CDR2 is SVGAGI. This CDR3 spans 13 amino acids. With 4 bases clipped from V and 6 bases from J, the junction kept 4 bases outside the gene matches. CDR3 bases: TGTGCCAGCAGTTTACAGGGGGGCAATGGCTACACCTTC. Translation: CASSLQGGNGYTF.

The chain recombines TRBV2 with TRBJ2-7; D may match TRBD1 or TRBD2 (5 bases each). Trimming removed 8 bases from V and 8 bases from J, with 22 bases in between. The CDR3 spans 14 residues. Germline lookup yields CDR1 SNHLY and CDR2 FYNNEI. The CDR3 is CASRGPTDFMQQYF. DNA of the CDR3: TGTGCCAGCCGGGGACCGACAGATTTCATGCAGCAGTACTTC.